The clone carrying this T cell receptor (beta chain) was seen only a few times. CDR3 size: 15 residues. Between the trimmed V and J ends, which lost 6 bases and 0 bases, there was a span of 13 bases. The germline CDR1 and CDR2 sequences are MDHEN and SYDVKM. The data were taken from a study of OX40 agonist ivuxolimab in advanced cancers. Clones were sequenced by immunoSEQ multiplex PCR, and TCRdb holds only the in-frame ones, with some missing. The sample contains 100,000 or so clones, approximately 89% of which appear only once. This specimen consisted of CD4+ or CD8+ T cells sorted from blood, obtained in a trial of the OX40 agonist ivuxolimab. This TCR came from an adult with an advanced solid tumor such as melanoma, head and neck, liver or kidney cancer. This chain links TRBV28 with TRBJ2-3; D gene unclear. For the CDR3, the DNA is TGTGCCAGCAGCCCCCAGGATTTTAGCACAGATACGCAGTATTTT. This translates into CASSPQDFSTDTQYF. The full variable domain, rest sourced from reference TRBV28 and TRBJ2-3, is DVKVTQSSRYLVKRTGEKVFLECVQDMDHENMFWYRQDPGLGLRLIYFSYDVKMKEKGDIPEGYSVSREKKERFSLILESASTNQTSMYLCASSPQDFSTDTQYFGPGTRLTVL.